This T cell receptor beta chain stems from a study of blood T cell repertoires in COVID-19. Here immunoSEQ multiplex PCR was the method, and the copy in TCRdb shows in-frame clones only, minus some. The table lists more than 200,000 clones, approximately 80% of them singletons, with 1.8% in the top ten. The clonotype originates from a man between 60 and 70 years old who had recovered from COVID-19. What was sequenced was PBMCs or T cells enriched from blood (not recorded which).

CDR3 loop: CASSLAPGSLGQETQYF. The CDR3 nucleotides read TGCGCCAGCAGCTTGGCGCCAGGGTCTCTCGGCCAAGAGACCCAGTACTTC. V usage is TRBV5-1 and J usage is TRBJ2-5, with TRBD1 as a possible D gene (5 bases). V lost 0 bases and J 1 base, leaving 16 bases between the germline ends. This CDR3 spans 17 amino acids. Looked up from germline, CDR1 is SGHRS and CDR2 is YFSETQ.